Listed below are T cell receptor beta chains from one sample, sequenced in a study of regulatory T cells in long-lasting Graves disease. MiXCR, run by TCRdb on the multiplex PCR reads, gives a single entry per CDR3 protein. The data show around 250,000 distinct CDR3 sequences, around 20% seen once. The sample was peripheral blood mononuclear cells (PBMCs), taken at new diagnosis, from a patient treated with antithyroid drugs. The receptors originated from a female donor with Graves disease. Both conserved end residues are part of each CDR3. A D gene is named only where the DNA matches it firmly. The size entry is marked missing in some rows and otherwise reads once, few, many or a size class.

CDR3aa | CDR3nt | abundance | d_gene | j_gene | v_gene
CASSLRQGPPSTDTQYF | TGTGCCAGCAGCCTTCGACAGGGCCCTCCTAGCACAGATACGCAGTATTTT | few | TRBD1 | TRBJ2-3 | TRBV14
CASSQEVDTGISGNTIYF | TGTGCCAGCAGCCAAGAAGTTGACACAGGCATCTCTGGAAACACCATATATTTT | many | - | TRBJ1-3 | TRBV3-1
CSASKASGVNEQFF | TGCAGTGCTAGTAAGGCTAGCGGGGTCAATGAGCAGTTCTTC | - | TRBD2 | TRBJ2-1 | TRBV20-1
CSVEGMGGGNTEAFF | TGCAGCGTTGAAGGGATGGGAGGGGGCAACACTGAAGCTTTCTTT | many | TRBD1 | TRBJ1-1 | TRBV29-1
CASSYIAGSGETQYF | TGTGCCAGCAGCTATATAGCGGGATCGGGGGAGACCCAGTACTTC | many | TRBD2 | TRBJ2-5 | TRBV7-9
CATSGRQVGANVLTF | TGTGCCACCAGCGGCAGACAGGTCGGGGCCAACGTCCTGACTTTC | many | - | TRBJ2-6 | TRBV15
CASSRRRQGTGSFDEQFF | TGTGCCAGCAGTAGGCGCCGACAGGGGACCGGTAGTTTTGATGAGCAGTTCTTC | - | TRBD1 | TRBJ2-1 | TRBV6-1
CASSGTSGSKYEQYF | TGTGCCAGCAGTGGGACTAGCGGGAGTAAGTACGAGCAGTACTTC | many | TRBD2 | TRBJ2-7 | TRBV12-3/TRBV12-4
CASSLKGVYGYTF | TGTGCCAGCAGTTTGAAAGGGGTCTATGGCTACACCTTC | many | - | TRBJ1-2 | TRBV12-3/TRBV12-4
CASSYGPPSGNTIYF | TGTGCCAGCAGCTATGGACCCCCCTCGGGAAACACCATATATTTT | many | - | TRBJ1-3 | TRBV7-3
CAISDPDGGADTQYF | TGTGCCATCAGTGACCCGGACGGGGGGGCAGATACGCAGTATTTT | many | TRBD2 | TRBJ2-3 | TRBV10-3
CASTNDRASGELFF | TGTGCCAGCACGAACGACAGGGCGTCCGGGGAGCTGTTTTTT | many | TRBD1 | TRBJ2-2 | TRBV28
CASSSPEGTGTLGANVLTF | TGTGCCAGCAGCTCCCCAGAGGGGACCGGGACTTTGGGGGCCAACGTCCTGACTTTC | few | - | TRBJ2-6 | TRBV7-6
CASSSDRAAGNTIYF | TGTGCCAGTAGCTCCGACAGGGCTGCTGGAAACACCATATATTTT | few | TRBD1 | TRBJ1-3 | TRBV19
CASSGAGQTYEQYF | TGTGCCAGCAGCGGAGCAGGACAGACCTACGAGCAGTACTTC | many | - | TRBJ2-7 | TRBV5-5
CASSASTATGELFF | TGTGCCAGTAGTGCCTCGACAGCCACCGGGGAGCTGTTTTTT | many | - | TRBJ2-2 | TRBV19
CASRSGTGEWDEQFF | TGTGCCAGCAGGTCCGGGACAGGGGAGTGGGATGAGCAGTTCTTC | once | TRBD1 | TRBJ2-1 | TRBV2
CASSLAMAGEGNEQFF | TGTGCCAGCAGCTTAGCAATGGCGGGAGAGGGTAATGAGCAGTTCTTC | many | TRBD2 | TRBJ2-1 | TRBV7-2
CASRRDREPSYEQYF | TGTGCCAGCAGACGAGACAGGGAACCGTCCTACGAGCAGTACTTC | many | TRBD1 | TRBJ2-7 | TRBV7-2
CASSLDGGAGNTIYF | TGTGCCAGCAGCTTAGACGGGGGGGCTGGAAACACCATATATTTT | many | - | TRBJ1-3 | TRBV7-2
CASSQEAVSTGKANYGYTF | TGCGCCAGCAGCCAAGAAGCGGTGTCGACAGGGAAAGCTAACTATGGCTACACCTTC | - | TRBD1 | TRBJ1-2 | TRBV4-1
CASSGRGETGELFF | TGCGCCAGCAGTGGCAGGGGAGAAACCGGGGAGCTGTTTTTT | few | - | TRBJ2-2 | TRBV10-1
CAIIRRDRGTDTQYF | TGTGCCATCATACGCCGGGACAGGGGTACAGATACGCAGTATTTT | few | TRBD1 | TRBJ2-3 | TRBV28
CATHSMGKNLEAFF | TGTGCCACCCATTCTATGGGGAAAAACCTTGAAGCTTTCTTT | many | - | TRBJ1-1 | TRBV10-3
CASSVGYAGEAFF | TGCGCCAGCAGCGTGGGTTACGCAGGGGAAGCTTTCTTT | many | - | TRBJ1-1 | TRBV5-1
CASSAGTSTYEQYF | TGTGCCAGCAGTGCCGGGACAAGCACCTACGAGCAGTACTTC | many | - | TRBJ2-7 | TRBV7-9
CASSLKLAKNIQYF | TGTGCCAGCAGCCTCAAGCTAGCCAAAAACATTCAGTACTTC | many | - | TRBJ2-4 | TRBV5-6
CSARSYGGTSYEQYF | TGCAGTGCTAGATCTTATGGGGGGACGTCCTACGAGCAGTACTTC | many | - | TRBJ2-7 | TRBV20-1
CASSEGGLAGANEQFF | TGTGCCAGCAGTGAAGGTGGACTAGCGGGAGCGAATGAGCAGTTCTTC | many | TRBD2 | TRBJ2-1 | TRBV6-1
CASSLRGPGNQPQHF | TGTGCCAGCAGCTTGAGGGGGCCGGGCAATCAGCCCCAGCATTTT | - | TRBD1 | TRBJ1-5 | TRBV5-6
CASSPAATDTQYF | TGTGCCAGTAGTCCAGCGGCCACAGATACGCAGTATTTT | few | - | TRBJ2-3 | TRBV19
CASSPPTGGSPLGANVLTF | TGTGCCAGCAGCCCCCCGACAGGGGGCTCCCCATTGGGGGCCAACGTCCTGACTTTC | - | TRBD1 | TRBJ2-6 | TRBV6-1
CAISAAGTASGNTIYF | TGTGCCATCAGTGCCGCCGGGACAGCGTCTGGAAACACCATATATTTT | many | TRBD1 | TRBJ1-3 | TRBV10-3
CSDGTSGAGRGADTQYF | TGCAGCGACGGGACTAGCGGGGCCGGGAGGGGCGCAGATACGCAGTATTTT | many | TRBD2 | TRBJ2-3 | TRBV29-1
CSVQLSSGGLLGIQYF | TGCAGCGTCCAGCTTTCTAGCGGGGGGTTGTTAGGCATTCAGTACTTC | - | TRBD2 | TRBJ2-4 | TRBV29-1
CASSERSYGYTF | TGTGCCAGCAGTGAGAGGAGCTATGGCTACACCTTC | many | - | TRBJ1-2 | TRBV2
CASSRGADPSSPYEQYF | TGTGCCAGCAGTCGAGGGGCCGATCCAAGTTCTCCCTACGAGCAGTACTTC | many | - | TRBJ2-7 | TRBV6-1
CASSHRQGTAQPQHF | TGCGCCAGCAGCCATCGACAGGGTACGGCTCAGCCCCAGCATTTT | many | TRBD1 | TRBJ1-5 | TRBV4-1
CASSSGQPANEKLFF | TGTGCCAGCAGCTCGGGACAGCCAGCTAATGAAAAACTGTTTTTT | many | TRBD1 | TRBJ1-4 | TRBV7-2
CASSPWGREEKLFF | TGTGCCAGCAGCCCCTGGGGCCGGGAGGAAAAACTGTTTTTT | - | - | TRBJ1-4 | TRBV3-1
CASSFLAGGHNEQFF | TGTGCCAGCAGCTTCCTAGCGGGGGGGCACAATGAGCAGTTCTTC | many | TRBD2 | TRBJ2-1 | TRBV7-2
CASSQVGRAGNTIYF | TGCGCCAGCAGCCAAGTTGGCAGAGCTGGAAACACCATATATTTT | once | - | TRBJ1-3 | TRBV4-3
CASSDPSGSSYEQYF | TGCGCCAGCAGTGATCCTAGCGGGAGTTCCTACGAGCAGTACTTC | few | TRBD2 | TRBJ2-7 | TRBV10-2
CASSSGQGRDIDTQYF | TGTGCCAGCAGCTCGGGACAGGGGAGGGACATAGATACGCAGTATTTT | many | TRBD1 | TRBJ2-3 | TRBV11-3
CASSRGNEQFF | TGTGCCAGCAGCCGGGGCAATGAGCAGTTCTTC | many | - | TRBJ2-1 | TRBV11-3
CASSLAASSEQYF | TGTGCCAGCAGCTTAGCGGCTAGTAGCGAGCAGTACTTC | many | - | TRBJ2-7 | TRBV7-8
CASMARGEADEAFF | TGTGCCAGTATGGCGAGGGGGGAAGCCGATGAAGCTTTCTTT | few | - | TRBJ1-1 | TRBV19
CAISDRSYGYTF | TGTGCCATCAGTGACAGATCCTATGGCTACACCTTC | many | - | TRBJ1-2 | TRBV10-3
CAIMAADMNTEAFF | TGTGCCATCATGGCCGCCGATATGAACACTGAAGCTTTCTTT | few | - | TRBJ1-1 | TRBV10-3
CASSPEARYGYTF | TGTGCCAGCTCACCGGAGGCCCGCTATGGCTACACCTTC | many | - | TRBJ1-2 | TRBV18
CSASLSGGAYEQYF | TGCAGTGCTAGCCTAAGCGGGGGTGCCTACGAGCAGTACTTC | many | TRBD2 | TRBJ2-7 | TRBV20-1
CAISGGAAGANVLTF | TGTGCCATCAGTGGTGGGGCAGCTGGGGCCAACGTCCTGACTTTC | - | - | TRBJ2-6 | TRBV2
CASSEVGRSYGYTF | TGTGCCAGCAGTGAAGTCGGCCGTAGCTATGGCTACACCTTC | - | - | TRBJ1-2 | TRBV6-1
CASSAGQGNEQFF | TGTGCCAGCAGCGCGGGACAGGGAAATGAGCAGTTCTTC | few | TRBD1 | TRBJ2-1 | TRBV25-1
CSARGGLLAKNIQYF | TGCAGTGCTAGAGGAGGGCTCCTAGCCAAAAACATTCAGTACTTC | many | - | TRBJ2-4 | TRBV20-1